This T cell receptor (beta chain) was profiled in a study of T cells in Graves' hyperthyroidism and ophthalmopathy. RNA transcripts served as the template for amplifying TCR beta CDR3 regions. First-round RT-PCR with HTBI primers amplified the TCR CDR3 region. TCRdb reanalysed the multiplex PCR reads using MiXCR and keeps one entry per CDR3 protein. The sample holds about 410,000 distinct CDR3 sequences, about 15% seen once. This clonotype was seen repeatedly, ten times or more. One end of the junction varies from germline; a read error may be responsible. Per the germline V gene, CDR1 is MNHNS and CDR2 is SASEGT. This CDR3 contains 15 residues.

Source material: blood. This sequence originates from a young man with Graves' ophthalmopathy. The chain is built from TRBV6-1 and TRBJ2-5, with a weak D call TRBD2 (6 bases). CDR3 DNA sequence: TGTACCAGCAGTGTGCGGGGCGCTGGTCTCGAGACCCAGTACTTC. Its protein product is CTSSVRGAGLETQYF.